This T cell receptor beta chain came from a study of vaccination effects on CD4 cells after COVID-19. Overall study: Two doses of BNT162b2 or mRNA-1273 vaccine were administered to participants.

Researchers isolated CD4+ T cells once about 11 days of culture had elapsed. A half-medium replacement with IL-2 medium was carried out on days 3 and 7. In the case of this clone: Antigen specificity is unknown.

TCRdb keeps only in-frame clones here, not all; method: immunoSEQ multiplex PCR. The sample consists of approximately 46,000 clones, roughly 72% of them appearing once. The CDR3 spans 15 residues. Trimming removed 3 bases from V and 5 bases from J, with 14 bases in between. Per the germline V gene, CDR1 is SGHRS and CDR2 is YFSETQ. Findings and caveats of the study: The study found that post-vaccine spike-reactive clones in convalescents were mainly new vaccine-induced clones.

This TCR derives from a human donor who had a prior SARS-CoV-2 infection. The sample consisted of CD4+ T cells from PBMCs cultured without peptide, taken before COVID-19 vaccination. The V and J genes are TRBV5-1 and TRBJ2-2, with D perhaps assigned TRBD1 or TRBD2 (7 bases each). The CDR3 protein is CASSSTGTITGELFF. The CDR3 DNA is TGCGCCAGCAGCTCGACAGGGACTATAACCGGGGAGCTGTTTTTT.